The 14 T cell receptor beta chains given below trace back to one sample, sequenced in a study of CD8 T cells in Susac syndrome. RNA was extracted with the RNeasy kit, and a quantity of roughly 0.5 to 1 ug was reverse transcribed using random hexamers. TCRdb recomputed calls from the immunoSEQ multiplex PCR reads with MiXCR, one row per CDR3 protein. In the table there are roughly 200,000 distinct CDR3 sequences, more than 90% of which are singletons. What was sequenced was CD4+ T cells from PBMCs. The receptors stem from a human donor with multiple sclerosis.

This clonotype was counted a single time. The rearrangement links TRBV3-1 to TRBJ2-3, with no clear D. V was shortened by 1 base and J by 0 bases, with 2 bases between the two germline ends. The CDR3 sequence is 13 residues long. Looked up from germline, CDR1 is LGHDT and CDR2 is YNNKEL (reference sequence). The DNA for the CDR3 is TGTGCCAGCAGCCAAGCTAGCACAGATACGCAGTATTTT. The encoded protein is CASSQASTDTQYF.

J is TRBJ2-7 and V is TRBV20-1, with D tentatively TRBD2 (5 bases). The CDR3 loop spans 12 amino acids. Germline V gene sequence: CDR1 DFQATT, CDR2 SNEGSKA (reference sequence). V lost 4 bases and J lost 0, with 7 bases in between. CDR3 amino acids: CSAIDYSYEQYF. DNA for the CDR3: TGCAGTGCTATCGACTACTCCTACGAGCAGTACTTC.

The CDR3, as DNA: TGTGCCAGCAGCCAAGTCACCGGGACAGCCTACGAGCAGTACTTC. This encodes CASSQVTGTAYEQYF. The chain carries TRBV4-2 and TRBJ2-7, with TRBD1 matching over 7 bases. The junction had 5 bases not matched to a gene; V was cut back by 1 base and J by 2 bases. Germline-derived CDR1 and CDR2 are LGHNA and YNFKEQ. The CDR3 sequence is 15 residues long.

The V and J genes are TRBV18 and TRBJ2-5; no definite D call. V was pared by 5 bases and J by 5 bases, with 6 bases between. The CDR3 has 11 residues. CDR1 and CDR2 from the germline V gene are KGHSH and LQKENI. CDR3 amino acids: CASSASETQYF. CDR3 nucleotides: TGTGCCAGCTCAGCTTCGGAGACCCAGTACTTC.

V and J are TRBV29-1 and TRBJ2-7; no reliable D call. Trimming took 4 bases from V and 1 from J, leaving 8 bases between them. Germline values: CDR1 SQVTM, CDR2 ANQGSEA. This CDR3 contains 12 residues. The CDR3 DNA reads TGCAGCGTTGGTCCTAGTTCCTACGAGCAGTACTTC. It is translated as CSVGPSSYEQYF.

The rearrangement joins TRBV11-2 to TRBJ2-1; 10 nucleotides agree with TRBD2. V shed 1 base, J shed 4 bases, and the junction held 4 bases outside the gene matches. This CDR3 comprises 16 residues. Germline CDR1 and CDR2: SGHAT and FQNNGV. The CDR3 spells CASSLGVAGGYNEQFF. In DNA, the CDR3 is TGTGCCAGCAGCTTAGGAGTAGCGGGGGGTTACAATGAGCAGTTCTTC.

This chain connects TRBV6-2 or TRBV6-3 to TRBJ2-2; a possible D gene is TRBD2 (5 bases). CDR1 and CDR2 from the germline V gene are MNHEY and SVGEGT. This CDR3 region has 14 residues. V was cut by 4 bases and J by 3 bases, with 9 bases left in between. The CDR3 spells CASSSRTDTGELFF. The CDR3 nucleotides are TGTGCCAGCAGTTCGCGGACTGACACCGGGGAGCTGTTTTTT.

The chain combines TRBV4-2 with TRBJ2-5, with 11 positions matching TRBD2. The V and J ends lost 0 bases and 5 bases, in that order; junction bases with no gene match: 8. CDR3 length: 17 amino acids. Germline assignment: CDR1 LGHNA and CDR2 YNFKEQ. The CDR3 protein is CASSQDWGLAVRETQYF. CDR3 DNA sequence: TGTGCCAGCAGCCAAGATTGGGGACTAGCGGTTCGGGAGACCCAGTACTTC.

The J gene is TRBJ1-2, the V gene TRBV29-1; tentatively, D is TRBD1 (5 bases). The V end was cut by 8 bases, the J end by 7 bases, with 20 bases between. This CDR3 contains 13 residues. The germline CDR1 and CDR2 sequences are SQVTM and ANQGSEA. DNA of the CDR3: TGCAGCACCTCCTCGGTGGGGGGTATTGGCTACACCTTC. Protein product: CSTSSVGGIGYTF.

CDR3 in amino acids: CSASGGNTGELFF. In nucleotides, the CDR3 is TGCAGTGCTAGCGGGGGAAACACCGGGGAGCTGTTTTTT. The chain has TRBV20-1 and TRBJ2-2, with D tentatively TRBD2 (6 bases). Germline V gene sequence: CDR1 DFQATT, CDR2 SNEGSKA (reference sequence). This CDR3 is built from 13 residues. V was trimmed by 3 bases and J by 2 bases, leaving 7 bases between them.

The gene calls are TRBV12-3 or TRBV12-4 and TRBJ1-5, with D perhaps TRBD1 (5 bases). This CDR3 region has 14 residues. Trimming pared 3 bases from V and 5 bases from J, leaving 11 bases between. In DNA form, the CDR3 reads TGTGCCAGCAGTTTGGGGCGGCTAGATCAGCCCCAGCATTTT. Residues: CASSLGRLDQPQHF.

This sequence joins TRBV7-3 and TRBJ2-7; tentative D call: TRBD1 (5 bases). The CDR3 length is 14 residues. V lost 6 bases, J lost 0 bases, and 12 bases lay in between. The germline CDR1 and CDR2 sequences are SGHTA and FQGTGA. Written as DNA, the CDR3 is TGTGCCAGCAGTAAACAGGCCAGCTCCTACGAGCAGTACTTC. Residues: CASSKQASSYEQYF. Variable domain in full (rest from reference TRBV7-3 and TRBJ2-7): GAGVSQTPSNKVTEKGKYVELRCDPISGHTALYWYRQSLGQGPEFLIYFQGTGAADDSGLPNDRFFAVRPEGSVSTLKIQRTERGDSAVYLCASSKQASSYEQYFGPGTRLTVT.

The V and J genes are TRBV7-9 and TRBJ1-6; no clear D. The germline V gene has CDR1 SEHNR and CDR2 FQNEAQ (reference sequence). Trimming cost V 2 bases and J 4 bases, with 12 bases left between them. The CDR3 is 16 amino acids. CDR3: CASSLSGNPYNSPLHF. Written as DNA, the CDR3 is TGTGCCAGCAGCTTATCGGGGAACCCTTATAATTCACCCCTCCACTTT.

The gene calls are TRBV3-1 and TRBJ2-5; 16 positions agree with TRBD2. The CDR3 contains 17 residues. V lost 4 bases, J lost 5 bases, and 7 bases stayed unmatched. CDR1 is LGHDT and CDR2 is YNNKEL in the germline V gene (reference sequence). CDR3 sequence: CASSPGTSGGAGETQYF. The CDR3 DNA sequence: TGTGCCAGCAGCCCTGGGACTAGCGGGGGGGCTGGGGAGACCCAGTACTTC.